This is a list of T cell receptor beta chains from one sample in a study of blood T cells in healthy people across ages. Each CDR3 protein gets one entry after TCRdb re-called the 5' RACE reads with MiXCR. The sample shows fewer than 900,000 distinct CDR3 sequences, over 45% of them seen only once. The sequenced sample consisted of blood. The origin of the receptors is an older woman in good health. CDR3s include the opening cysteine and the closing phenylalanine or tryptophan. The order of the fields is clone size, V gene, J gene, D gene, CDR3 protein, CDR3 DNA. The D gene is left open where the match is weak. Not every row has a clone size; where given, it reads once, few, many or a size class.

abundance: .
v_gene: TRBV2
j_gene: TRBJ1-2
d_gene: .
CDR3aa: CASSERWESGYTF
CDR3nt: TGTGCCAGCAGTGAACGGTGGGAGAGCGGCTACACCTTC

abundance: .
v_gene: TRBV7-3
j_gene: TRBJ2-6
d_gene: TRBD1
CDR3aa: CASTLGPGTGIGANVLTF
CDR3nt: TGTGCCAGCACCCTCGGGCCCGGGACAGGGATAGGGGCCAACGTCCTGACTTTC

abundance: .
v_gene: TRBV6-2/TRBV6-3
j_gene: TRBJ2-7
d_gene: TRBD2
CDR3aa: CASSYRSSGSYEQYF
CDR3nt: TGTGCCAGCAGTTACCGGTCTAGCGGATCCTACGAGCAGTACTTC

abundance: .
v_gene: TRBV20-1
j_gene: TRBJ2-1
d_gene: TRBD1
CDR3aa: CSARGEQGISYNEQFF
CDR3nt: TGCAGTGCTAGGGGAGAACAGGGGATCTCCTACAATGAGCAGTTCTTC

abundance: .
v_gene: TRBV2
j_gene: TRBJ2-3
d_gene: .
CDR3aa: CASGGRTTDTQYF
CDR3nt: TGTGCCAGCGGGGGGAGGACAACAGATACGCAGTATTTT

abundance: .
v_gene: TRBV6-1
j_gene: TRBJ1-1
d_gene: TRBD1
CDR3aa: CASSYAGQMNTEAFF
CDR3nt: TGTGCCAGCAGTTACGCGGGACAGATGAACACTGAAGCTTTCTTT

abundance: .
v_gene: TRBV30
j_gene: TRBJ2-7
d_gene: TRBD1
CDR3aa: CAWSAGTGGAYEQYF
CDR3nt: TGTGCCTGGAGTGCCGGGACAGGAGGCGCCTACGAGCAGTACTTC

abundance: .
v_gene: TRBV10-3
j_gene: TRBJ2-7
d_gene: TRBD2
CDR3aa: CAISPRGGGVYEQYF
CDR3nt: TGTGCCATCAGCCCCAGGGGCGGGGGGGTCTACGAGCAGTACTTC

abundance: .
v_gene: TRBV4-1
j_gene: TRBJ1-4
d_gene: .
CDR3aa: CASSLVSGQRNEKLFF
CDR3nt: TGCGCCAGCAGCCTCGTGTCGGGACAACGAAATGAAAAACTGTTTTTT

abundance: .
v_gene: TRBV20-1
j_gene: TRBJ2-7
d_gene: TRBD2
CDR3aa: CSARDILAGTMTYEEQYF
CDR3nt: TGCAGTGCTAGAGATATACTAGCGGGGACTATGACCTACGAGGAGCAGTACTTC

abundance: .
v_gene: TRBV7-2
j_gene: TRBJ2-7
d_gene: TRBD2
CDR3aa: CASSPHSGGTYEQYF
CDR3nt: TGTGCCAGCAGCCCACATAGCGGGGGGACCTACGAGCAGTACTTC

abundance: many
v_gene: TRBV12-3/TRBV12-4
j_gene: TRBJ2-1
d_gene: .
CDR3aa: CASSPRLRPRYTDEQFF
CDR3nt: TGTGCCAGCAGTCCGAGGTTAAGGCCGCGGTATACCGATGAGCAGTTCTTC

abundance: few
v_gene: TRBV28
j_gene: TRBJ1-1
d_gene: .
CDR3aa: CASSLGSTEAFF
CDR3nt: TGTGCCAGCAGTTTGGGGAGCACTGAAGCTTTCTTT

abundance: .
v_gene: TRBV12-3/TRBV12-4
j_gene: TRBJ2-5
d_gene: TRBD2
CDR3aa: CASSPWTSGGQETQYF
CDR3nt: TGTGCCAGCAGTCCCTGGACTAGCGGGGGACAAGAGACCCAGTACTTC

abundance: few
v_gene: TRBV29-1
j_gene: TRBJ2-1
d_gene: .
CDR3aa: CSVDSRGGNEQFF
CDR3nt: TGCAGCGTTGACTCCAGGGGTGGGAATGAGCAGTTCTTC

abundance: .
v_gene: TRBV4-3
j_gene: TRBJ1-5
d_gene: .
CDR3aa: CASSQDARGPDQPQHF
CDR3nt: TGCGCCAGCAGCCAAGATGCGAGGGGCCCGGATCAGCCCCAGCATTTT

abundance: .
v_gene: TRBV10-3
j_gene: TRBJ1-1
d_gene: .
CDR3aa: CATAREHTEAFF
CDR3nt: TGTGCCACTGCCAGGGAACACACTGAAGCTTTCTTT

abundance: once
v_gene: TRBV4-3
j_gene: TRBJ1-6
d_gene: .
CDR3aa: CASSQEMAQNSPLHF
CDR3nt: TGCGCCAGCAGCCAAGAGATGGCTCAGAATTCACCCCTCCACTTT

abundance: .
v_gene: TRBV3-1
j_gene: TRBJ1-2
d_gene: TRBD1
CDR3aa: CASSQDRTGGASYGYTF
CDR3nt: TGTGCCAGCAGCCAAGATAGGACAGGGGGCGCTTCCTATGGCTACACCTTC

abundance: .
v_gene: TRBV18
j_gene: TRBJ1-2
d_gene: .
CDR3aa: CASSPQEGERYGYTF
CDR3nt: TGTGCCAGCTCACCCCAGGAGGGAGAACGCTATGGCTACACCTTC

abundance: few
v_gene: TRBV7-3
j_gene: TRBJ2-4
d_gene: .
CDR3aa: CASSPTGREMAKNIQYF
CDR3nt: TGTGCCAGCAGCCCAACAGGGCGAGAAATGGCCAAAAACATTCAGTACTTC

abundance: once
v_gene: TRBV9
j_gene: TRBJ2-7
d_gene: .
CDR3aa: CASSPQISGFDEQYF
CDR3nt: TGTGCCAGCAGCCCCCAGATATCTGGGTTCGACGAGCAGTACTTC

abundance: .
v_gene: TRBV7-3
j_gene: TRBJ2-1
d_gene: .
CDR3aa: CASSLAPGNWGNEQFF
CDR3nt: TGTGCCAGCAGCTTAGCCCCCGGGAACTGGGGCAATGAGCAGTTCTTC

abundance: few
v_gene: TRBV5-1
j_gene: TRBJ2-5
d_gene: TRBD1
CDR3aa: CASSFSTGDTQETQYF
CDR3nt: TGCGCCAGCAGCTTCTCGACAGGGGATACCCAAGAGACCCAGTACTTC

abundance: few
v_gene: TRBV5-1
j_gene: TRBJ2-6
d_gene: .
CDR3aa: CASSLLVAGANVLTF
CDR3nt: TGCGCCAGCAGCTTGTTGGTGGCCGGGGCCAACGTCCTGACTTTC

abundance: .
v_gene: TRBV7-3
j_gene: TRBJ2-1
d_gene: TRBD2
CDR3aa: CASSLGRELNNEQFF
CDR3nt: TGTGCCAGCAGCTTAGGGCGGGAGCTGAACAATGAGCAGTTCTTC